One TCR beta chain is described in this entry. Its matching antigen is unknown. The PCR made use of 60 Vbeta and 13 Jbeta primers. Sequencing used immunoSEQ multiplex PCR; TCRdb keeps in-frame clones, though not all of them. The table shows approximately 81,000 clones, with around 68% occurring only once. The data derive from a study of cytomegalovirus exposure and HLA in healthy donors. From germline, CDR1 is SGHTA and CDR2 FQGNSA. The CDR3 totals 17 residues. The V and J ends lost 5 bases and 6 bases, in that order; junction bases with no gene match: 13. Broader study findings: In a later analysis, HLA-C alleles had the fewest associated TCRs, DRB1 alleles the most. The study listed some 160 cytomegalovirus-associated TCR beta chains. An observed cluster of highly shared sequence variants was recorded as a likely sequencing artifact. TRBV6-2, TRBV6-3 and other indistinguishable V segments were excluded.

The sample consisted of PBMCs. V is TRBV7-2 and J is TRBJ2-3; TRBD2 aligns across 11 bases. The TCR comes from a man aged 35-49 years in good health and CMV-seropositive. The CDR3 reads CASSANRLAGRGDTQYF. CDR3 nucleotide sequence: TGTGCCAGCAGCGCTAACAGACTAGCGGGACGGGGGGATACGCAGTATTTT.